This T cell receptor (beta chain) appears in the sequencing data of a study of blood T cells in healthy people across ages. This clonotype appeared a few times. As yet, its antigen is unknown. J was trimmed by 8 bases and V by 0 bases; bases with no gene match: 5. CDR3 length: 15 amino acids. CDR1 is LGHDT and CDR2 is YNNKEL in the germline V gene (reference sequence). General study points: Strong correlation was found linking TCR beta diversity to naive T cell percentage. Because donor CMV status was unknown, expanded clonotype changes were possibly confounded.

A J-beta primer mix and a sample-barcoded 5' primer were used in a second PCR of about 6 to 12 cycles. TCRdb redid the calling of the 5' RACE reads with MiXCR, one entry per CDR3 protein. The sample gives some 1.7 million distinct CDR3 sequences, 28% of which show up once; more than 6% is in the top ten. The origin of this receptor is a woman in her twenties or thirties in good health. The V gene is TRBV3-1, the J gene TRBJ2-1; 9 nucleotides agree with TRBD2. Sequencing was done on a sample of blood. In nucleotides, the CDR3 is TGTGCCAGCAGCCAAGATTTAGCGGGAGAGGATGAGCAGTTCTTC. Translation: CASSQDLAGEDEQFF.